Sequencing of this T cell receptor (beta chain) was carried out in a study of a mutant IDH1 vaccine in newly diagnosed glioma. Study-wide results and caveats: Detectable vaccine-induced immune responses arose in approximately 93% of patients.

Method: immunoSEQ multiplex PCR; TCRdb's copy keeps in-frame clones and lacks some. The table lists 55,000 or so clones, about 91% of them singletons. Time point of the sample: week 11, during vaccination. Every vaccination contained 300 ug of the mutant IDH1 20-mer peptide and was paired with topical imiquimod. As concerns this clone: As yet, its antigen is unknown.

V lost 5 bases and J lost 2, with 10 bases in between. Germline assignment: CDR1 KGHSH and CDR2 LQKENI. This CDR3 has 13 amino acids. This TCR derives from a middle-aged man with glioma. V gene TRBV18 combines with J gene TRBJ2-7; possibly TRBD1 for D (6 bases). Material: PBMCs, obtained from a glioma patient whose treatment included an IDH1 peptide vaccine. The chain's CDR3 is CASSSGQTYEQYF. The CDR3, as DNA: TGTGCCAGCTCATCAGGACAGACCTACGAGCAGTACTTC.